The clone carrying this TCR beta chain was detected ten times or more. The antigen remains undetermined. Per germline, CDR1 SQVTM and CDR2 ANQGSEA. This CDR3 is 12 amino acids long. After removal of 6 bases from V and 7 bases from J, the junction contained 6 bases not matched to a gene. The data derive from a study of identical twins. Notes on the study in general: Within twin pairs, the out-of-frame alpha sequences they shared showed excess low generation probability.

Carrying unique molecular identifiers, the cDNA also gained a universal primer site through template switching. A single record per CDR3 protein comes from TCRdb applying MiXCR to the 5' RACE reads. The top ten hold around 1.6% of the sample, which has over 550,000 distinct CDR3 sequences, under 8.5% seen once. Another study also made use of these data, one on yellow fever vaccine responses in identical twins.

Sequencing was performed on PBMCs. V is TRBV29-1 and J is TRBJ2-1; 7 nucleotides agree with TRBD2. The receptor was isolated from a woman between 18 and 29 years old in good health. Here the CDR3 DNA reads TGCAGCGTCGCTAGCGGAGGGAATGAGCAGTTCTTC. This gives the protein CSVASGGNEQFF.